Detailed here is one TCR beta chain. Between the trimmed V and J ends, which lost 4 bases and 4 bases, there was a span of 17 bases. The CDR3 consists of 15 residues. Germline V lookup: CDR1 SGHDT, CDR2 YYEEEE. This sample was taken from a study of shared T cell receptors in the human thymus. Assay used: immunoSEQ multiplex PCR; TCRdb lists only in-frame clones, some missing. The sample includes over 450,000 clones, around three quarters of them seen just once. This sample was also put to use in a study of human thymus T cells. As that report states: It was from resections taken during corrective heart surgery that the thymus tissue came. A high degree of thymic repertoire overlap among unrelated individuals was reported in related research.

Sequenced input: thymocytes. The chain has TRBV5-6 and TRBJ1-1, with D perhaps matching TRBD1 (6 bases). The sequence derives from a boy under three years old with a congenital heart defect. DNA for the CDR3: TGTGCCAGCAGCGAAAAACAGGGAAGGGGCACTGAAGCTTTCTTT. It specifies CASSEKQGRGTEAFF. Full variable domain (rest looked up from reference TRBV5-6 and TRBJ1-1): DAGVTQSPTHLIKTRGQQVTLRCSPKSGHDTVSWYQQALGQGPQFIFQYYEEEERQRGNFPDRFSGHQFPNYSSELNVNALLLGDSALYLCASSEKQGRGTEAFFGQGTRLTVV.